Sequencing of this T cell receptor (beta chain) was carried out in a study of CD8+CD57+ T cells in acquired aplastic anemia. Study as a whole: Each DNA sample taken from sorted CD4+ and CD8+ cells came to approximately 3 ug on average. Study-wide findings and caveats: Patients and controls turned out to have approximately 29 CD8+ CDR3 sequences in common.

On this clonotype: Its antigen is not known.

Whoever was chosen for sequencing had shown CD8+CD57+ cell expansion by flow cytometry. The blood sampling took place in patients who had so far received no therapy. Genomic DNA templated the TCR beta VDJ and CDR3 profiling. Each CDR3 protein is one row after TCRdb ran MiXCR on the reads. The sample shows over 150,000 distinct CDR3 sequences, about two thirds of them seen only once. Material: sorted CD4+, CD8+, or CD8+CD57+ T cells (not recorded which) from PBMCs. The receptor was isolated from a human donor with aplastic anemia.

DNA for the CDR3: TGCAGTGCTGGCCTAGCAGGGGCCGTTGAGACCCAGTACTTC. This sequence encodes CSAGLAGAVETQYF. The V and J genes are TRBV20-1 and TRBJ2-5; a weak D match, TRBD1 (6 bases). This CDR3 region has 14 residues. Looked up from germline, CDR1 is DFQATT and CDR2 is SNEGSKA (reference sequence). Trimming pared 5 bases from V and 5 bases from J, leaving 18 bases between.